This TCR beta chain stems from a study of cytomegalovirus exposure and HLA in healthy donors. A multiplex PCR was run with 60 Vbeta primers and 13 Jbeta primers. Measured with immunoSEQ multiplex PCR; TCRdb has only the in-frame clones, and not every one. The sample shows almost 200,000 clones, over 75% of them seen only once. The germline V gene encodes CDR1 MNHEY and CDR2 SMNVEV (reference sequence). The V end was cut by 7 bases, the J end by 0 bases, with 12 bases between. The CDR3 contains 15 residues. This TCR was recovered from a woman aged 50 to 60 in good health and CMV-seronegative. J is TRBJ2-2 and V is TRBV27; D is perhaps TRBD2 (5 bases). Sequenced material: PBMCs. In DNA, the CDR3 is TGTGCCAGCACCTTGTATAGCGCGAACACCGGGGAGCTGTTTTTT. Translation: CASTLYSANTGELFF.